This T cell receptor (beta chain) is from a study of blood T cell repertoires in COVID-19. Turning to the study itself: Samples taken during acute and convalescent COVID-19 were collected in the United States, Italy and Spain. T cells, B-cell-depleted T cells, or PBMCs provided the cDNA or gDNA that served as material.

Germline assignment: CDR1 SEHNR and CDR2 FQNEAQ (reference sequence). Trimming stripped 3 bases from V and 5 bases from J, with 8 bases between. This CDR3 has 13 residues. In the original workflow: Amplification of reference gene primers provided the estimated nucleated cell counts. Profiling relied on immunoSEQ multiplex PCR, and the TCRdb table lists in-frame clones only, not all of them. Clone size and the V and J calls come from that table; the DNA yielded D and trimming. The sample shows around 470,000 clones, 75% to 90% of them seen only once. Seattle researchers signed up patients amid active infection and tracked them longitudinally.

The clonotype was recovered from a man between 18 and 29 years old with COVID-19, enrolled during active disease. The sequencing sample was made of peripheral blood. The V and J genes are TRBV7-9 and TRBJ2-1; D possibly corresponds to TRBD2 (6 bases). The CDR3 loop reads CASSFGGNNEQFF. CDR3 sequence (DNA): TGTGCCAGCAGCTTCGGAGGGAACAATGAGCAGTTCTTC.